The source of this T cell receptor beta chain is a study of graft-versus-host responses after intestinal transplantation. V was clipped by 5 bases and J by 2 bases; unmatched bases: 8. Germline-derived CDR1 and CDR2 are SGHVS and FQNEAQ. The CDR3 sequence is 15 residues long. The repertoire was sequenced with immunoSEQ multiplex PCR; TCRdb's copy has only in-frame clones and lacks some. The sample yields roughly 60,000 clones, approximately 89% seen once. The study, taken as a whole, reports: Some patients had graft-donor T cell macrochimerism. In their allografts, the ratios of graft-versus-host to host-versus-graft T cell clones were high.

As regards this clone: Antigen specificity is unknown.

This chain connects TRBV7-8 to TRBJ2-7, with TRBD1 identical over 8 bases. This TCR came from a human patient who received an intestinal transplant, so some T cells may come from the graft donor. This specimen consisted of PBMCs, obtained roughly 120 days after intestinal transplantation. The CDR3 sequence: CASSLGQGLAYEQYF. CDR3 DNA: TGTGCCAGCAGCCTAGGACAGGGACTTGCCTACGAGCAGTACTTC.